What follows is one TCR beta chain and its context. Its antigen remains unknown. There was one heparinised blood draw per donor, averaging roughly 0.12 L. Via the markers CD45RO/CCR7/CD25/CD127/CD95/CD27, stem cell-like memory, regulatory, central memory and naive CD4+ cells were sorted. The entry originates in a study of beta chain features in type 1 diabetes. Across the whole study: The number of sorted cells examined across all samples was approximately 110,000,000.

Study observations and caveats: TCRB CDR3 length was moderately but significantly reduced in all four CD4+ subsets of Type 1 diabetes patients.

Sequenced material consisted of expressed TCRB transcripts (all of the isolated RNA was reverse transcribed). The protocol was immunoSEQ multiplex PCR, while the TCRdb copy is restricted to in-frame clones and leaves out a portion. The table lists 350,000 to 450,000 clones, around 12% of them singletons, with around 0.01% in the top ten. CDR3 length: 15 amino acids. The germline gives CDR1 SEHNR, CDR2 FQNEAQ (reference sequence). V gave up 5 bases and J gave up 4 bases, with 17 bases separating them. This receptor was taken from a woman aged 18-35 years with type 1 diabetes. This chain joins TRBV7-9 and TRBJ1-2, with unresolved D. Source material: naive CD4+ T cells from blood. The CDR3 sequence is CASSPRPEGGYGYTF. Here the CDR3 DNA reads TGTGCCAGCAGCCCCCGCCCGGAAGGCGGCTATGGCTACACCTTC.